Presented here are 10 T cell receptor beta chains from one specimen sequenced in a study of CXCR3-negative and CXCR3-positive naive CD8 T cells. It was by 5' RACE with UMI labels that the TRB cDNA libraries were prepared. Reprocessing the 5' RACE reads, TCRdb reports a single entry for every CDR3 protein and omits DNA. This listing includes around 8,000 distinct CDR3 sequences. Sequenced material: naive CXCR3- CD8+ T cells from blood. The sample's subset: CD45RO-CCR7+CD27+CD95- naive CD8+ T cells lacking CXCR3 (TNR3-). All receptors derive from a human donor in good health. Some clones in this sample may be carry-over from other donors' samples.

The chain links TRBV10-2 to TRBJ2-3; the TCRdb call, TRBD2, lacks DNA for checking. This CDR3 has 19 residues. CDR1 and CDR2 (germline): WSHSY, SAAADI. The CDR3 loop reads CASSESTPSGTVGTDTQYF.

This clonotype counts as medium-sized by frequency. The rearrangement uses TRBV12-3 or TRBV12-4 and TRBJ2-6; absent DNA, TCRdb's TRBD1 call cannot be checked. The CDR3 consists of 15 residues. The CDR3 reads CASRLRGAGANVLTF.

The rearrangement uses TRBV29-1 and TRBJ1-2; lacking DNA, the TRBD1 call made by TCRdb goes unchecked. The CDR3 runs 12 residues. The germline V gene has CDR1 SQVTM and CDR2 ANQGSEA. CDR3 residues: CSAGDLNYGYTF.

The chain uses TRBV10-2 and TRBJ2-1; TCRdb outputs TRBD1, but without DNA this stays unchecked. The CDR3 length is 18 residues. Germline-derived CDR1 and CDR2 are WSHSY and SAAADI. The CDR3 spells CASSEEVAGPGFYNEQFF.

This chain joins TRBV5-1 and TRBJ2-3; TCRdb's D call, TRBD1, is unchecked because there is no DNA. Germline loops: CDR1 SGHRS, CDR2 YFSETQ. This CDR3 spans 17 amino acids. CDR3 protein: CASSLETGTVSTDTQYF.

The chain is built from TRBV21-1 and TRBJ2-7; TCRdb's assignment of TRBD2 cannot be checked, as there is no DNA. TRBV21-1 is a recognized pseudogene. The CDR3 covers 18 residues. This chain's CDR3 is CASSISAASGKSSYEQYF.

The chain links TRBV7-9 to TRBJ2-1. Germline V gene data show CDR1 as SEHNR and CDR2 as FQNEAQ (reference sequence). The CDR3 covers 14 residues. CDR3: CASSLAGGHNEQFF.

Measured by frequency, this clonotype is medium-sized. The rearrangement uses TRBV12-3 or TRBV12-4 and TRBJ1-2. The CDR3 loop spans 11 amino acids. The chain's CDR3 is CAGQGPYGYTF.

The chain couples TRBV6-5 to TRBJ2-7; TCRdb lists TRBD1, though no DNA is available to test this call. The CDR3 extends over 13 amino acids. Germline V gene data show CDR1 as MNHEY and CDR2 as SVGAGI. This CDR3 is CASSYFRGYEQYF.

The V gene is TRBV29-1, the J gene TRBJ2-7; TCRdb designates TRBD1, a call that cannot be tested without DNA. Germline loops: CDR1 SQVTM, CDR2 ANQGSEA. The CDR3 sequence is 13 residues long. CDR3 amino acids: CSVEPRRGYEQYF.